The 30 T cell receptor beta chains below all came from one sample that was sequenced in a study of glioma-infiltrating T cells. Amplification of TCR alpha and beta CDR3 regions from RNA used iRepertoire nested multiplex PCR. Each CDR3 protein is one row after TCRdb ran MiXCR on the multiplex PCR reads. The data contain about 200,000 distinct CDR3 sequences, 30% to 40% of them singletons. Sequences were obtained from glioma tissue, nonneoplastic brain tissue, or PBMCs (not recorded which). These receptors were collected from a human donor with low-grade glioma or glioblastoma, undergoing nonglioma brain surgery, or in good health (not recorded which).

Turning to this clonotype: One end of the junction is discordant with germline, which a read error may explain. The CDR3 here is CASSTETGPWNTTYF. DNA of the CDR3: TGTGCCAGCAGCACCGAGACAGGCCCTTGGAACACCACATATTTT. The chain is built from TRBV5-5 and TRBJ1-3; possible D gene TRBD1, 6 bases. CDR1 SGHKS and CDR2 YYEKEE come from the germline V gene (reference sequence). CDR3 size: 15 residues.

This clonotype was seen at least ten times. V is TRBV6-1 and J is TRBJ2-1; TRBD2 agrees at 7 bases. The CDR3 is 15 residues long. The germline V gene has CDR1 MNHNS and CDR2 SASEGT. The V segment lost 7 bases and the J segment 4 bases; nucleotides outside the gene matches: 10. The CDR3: CASNTGTTSYNEQFF. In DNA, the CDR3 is TGTGCCAGCAATACCGGGACTACATCATACAATGAGCAGTTCTTC.

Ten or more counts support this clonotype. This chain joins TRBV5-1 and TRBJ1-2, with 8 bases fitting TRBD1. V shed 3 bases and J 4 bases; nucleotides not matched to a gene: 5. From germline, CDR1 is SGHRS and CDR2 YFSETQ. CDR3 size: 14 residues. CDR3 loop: CASSSGQGGYGYTF. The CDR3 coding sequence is TGCGCCAGCAGCTCAGGACAGGGAGGCTATGGCTACACCTTC.

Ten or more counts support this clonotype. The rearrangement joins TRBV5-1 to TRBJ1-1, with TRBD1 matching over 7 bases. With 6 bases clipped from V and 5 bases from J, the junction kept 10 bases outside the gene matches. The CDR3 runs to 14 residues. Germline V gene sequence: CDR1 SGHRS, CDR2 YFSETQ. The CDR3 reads CASTEQGRRTEAFF. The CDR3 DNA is TGCGCCAGCACCGAACAGGGGCGGAGAACTGAAGCTTTCTTT. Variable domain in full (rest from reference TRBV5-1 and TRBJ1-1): KAGVTQTPRYLIKTRGQQVTLSCSPISGHRSVSWYQQTPGQGLQFLFEYFSETQRNKGNFPGRFSGRQFSNSRSEMNVSTLELGDSALYLCASTEQGRRTEAFFGQGTRLTVV.

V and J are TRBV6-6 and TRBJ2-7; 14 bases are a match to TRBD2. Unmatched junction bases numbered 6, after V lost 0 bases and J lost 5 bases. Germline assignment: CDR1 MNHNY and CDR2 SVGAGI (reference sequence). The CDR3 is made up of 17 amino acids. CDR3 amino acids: CASSYSTSGRASNEQYF. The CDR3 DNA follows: TGTGCCAGCAGTTACTCGACTAGCGGGAGGGCCAGCAACGAGCAGTACTTC.

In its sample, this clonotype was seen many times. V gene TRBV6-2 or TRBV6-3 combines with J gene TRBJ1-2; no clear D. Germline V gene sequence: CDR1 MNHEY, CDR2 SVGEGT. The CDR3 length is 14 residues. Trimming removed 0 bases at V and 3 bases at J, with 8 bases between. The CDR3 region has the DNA TGTGCCAGCAGTTACTCTGGATGGGACTATGGCTACACCTTC. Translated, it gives CASSYSGWDYGYTF.

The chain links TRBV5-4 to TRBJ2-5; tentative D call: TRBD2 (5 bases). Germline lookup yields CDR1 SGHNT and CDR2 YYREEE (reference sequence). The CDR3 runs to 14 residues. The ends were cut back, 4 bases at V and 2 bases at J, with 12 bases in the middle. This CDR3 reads CASSRGRIQETQYF. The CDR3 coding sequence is TGTGCCAGCAGCCGAGGGCGTATTCAAGAGACCCAGTACTTC.

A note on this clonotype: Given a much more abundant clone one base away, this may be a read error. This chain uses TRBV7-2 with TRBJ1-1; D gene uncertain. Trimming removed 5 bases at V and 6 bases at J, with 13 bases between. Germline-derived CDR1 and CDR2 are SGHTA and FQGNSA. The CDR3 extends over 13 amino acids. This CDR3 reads CASSLEVYAEAFF. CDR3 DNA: TGTGCCAGCAGCCTAGAAGTCTACGCTGAAGCTTTCTTT.

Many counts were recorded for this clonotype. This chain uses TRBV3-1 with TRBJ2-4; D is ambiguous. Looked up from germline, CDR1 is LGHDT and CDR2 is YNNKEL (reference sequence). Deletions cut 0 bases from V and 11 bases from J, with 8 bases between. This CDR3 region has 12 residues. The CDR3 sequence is CASSQDRRVQYF. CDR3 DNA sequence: TGTGCCAGCAGCCAAGATCGCCGGGTTCAGTACTTC.

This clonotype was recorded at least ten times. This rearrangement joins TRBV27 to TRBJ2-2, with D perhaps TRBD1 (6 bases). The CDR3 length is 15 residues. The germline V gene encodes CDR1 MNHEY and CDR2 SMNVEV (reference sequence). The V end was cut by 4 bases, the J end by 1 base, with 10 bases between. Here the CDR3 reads CASSSTGMNTGELFF. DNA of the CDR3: TGTGCCAGCAGTTCAACAGGGATGAACACCGGGGAGCTGTTTTTT.

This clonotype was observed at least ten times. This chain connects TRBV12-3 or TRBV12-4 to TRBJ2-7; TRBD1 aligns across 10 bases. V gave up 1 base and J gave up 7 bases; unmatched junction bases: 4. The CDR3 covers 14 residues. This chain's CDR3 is CASSLGGQGLEQYF. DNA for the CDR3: TGTGCCAGCAGTTTAGGGGGACAGGGGTTGGAGCAGTACTTC.

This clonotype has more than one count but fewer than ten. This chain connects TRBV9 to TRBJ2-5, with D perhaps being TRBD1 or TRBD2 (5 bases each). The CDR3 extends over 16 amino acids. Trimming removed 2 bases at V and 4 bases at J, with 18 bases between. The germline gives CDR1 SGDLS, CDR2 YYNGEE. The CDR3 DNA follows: TGTGCCAGCAGCGTCTCTAGCAACCTAGGGGCAGAGACCCAGTACTTC. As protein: CASSVSSNLGAETQYF.

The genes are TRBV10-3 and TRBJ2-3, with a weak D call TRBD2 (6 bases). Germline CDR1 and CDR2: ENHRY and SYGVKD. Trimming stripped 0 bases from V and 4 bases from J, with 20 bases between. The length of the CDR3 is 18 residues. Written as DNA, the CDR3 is TGTGCCATCAGTGAGTCGGAACTGGGACTCCAGGGCGCAGATACGCAGTATTTT. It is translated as CAISESELGLQGADTQYF.

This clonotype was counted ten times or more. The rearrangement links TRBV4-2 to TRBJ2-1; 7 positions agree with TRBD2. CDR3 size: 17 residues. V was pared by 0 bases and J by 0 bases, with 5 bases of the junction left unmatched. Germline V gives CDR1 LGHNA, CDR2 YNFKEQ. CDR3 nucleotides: TGTGCCAGCAGCCAAGAGGGAGGGGAGAGCTCCTACAATGAGCAGTTCTTC. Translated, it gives CASSQEGGESSYNEQFF.

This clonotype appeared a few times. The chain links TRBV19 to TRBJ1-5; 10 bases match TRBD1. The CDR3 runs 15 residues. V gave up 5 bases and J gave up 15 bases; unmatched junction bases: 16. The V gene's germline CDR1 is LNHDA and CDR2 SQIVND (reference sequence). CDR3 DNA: TGTGCCAGTAGTCCACCCTTGGGGACAGGGGCGCGGGCGCATTTT. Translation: CASSPPLGTGARAHF. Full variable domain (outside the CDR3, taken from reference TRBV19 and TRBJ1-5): DGGITQSPKYLFRKEGQNVTLSCEQNLNHDAMYWYRQDPGQGLRLIYYSQIVNDFQKGDIAEGYSVSREKKESFPLTVTSAQKNPTAFYLCASSPPLGTGARAHFGDGTRLSIL.

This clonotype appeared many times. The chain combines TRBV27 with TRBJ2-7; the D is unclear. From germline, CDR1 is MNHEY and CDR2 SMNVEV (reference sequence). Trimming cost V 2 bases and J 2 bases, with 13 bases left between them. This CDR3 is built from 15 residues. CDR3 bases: TGTGCCAGCAGTTTACAGTCGCCAGGCCCCTACGAGCAGTACTTC. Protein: CASSLQSPGPYEQYF.

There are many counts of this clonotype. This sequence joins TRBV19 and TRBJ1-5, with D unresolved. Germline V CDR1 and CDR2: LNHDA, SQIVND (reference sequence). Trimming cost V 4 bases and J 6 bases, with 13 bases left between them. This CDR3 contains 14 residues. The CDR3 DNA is TGTGCCAGTAGTACGAAACGAGCGGGTCAGCCCCAGCATTTT. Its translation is CASSTKRAGQPQHF.

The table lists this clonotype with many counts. CDR3 in DNA: TGTGCCAGCAGCCGACCGGGACAGGGGCTCATAGATACGCAGTATTTT. Translation: CASSRPGQGLIDTQYF. The chain employs TRBV5-4 and TRBJ2-3, with 10 bases lining up with TRBD1. Germline V lookup: CDR1 SGHNT, CDR2 YYREEE (reference sequence). The CDR3 extends over 16 amino acids. Unmatched junction bases numbered 10, after V lost 4 bases and J lost 5 bases.

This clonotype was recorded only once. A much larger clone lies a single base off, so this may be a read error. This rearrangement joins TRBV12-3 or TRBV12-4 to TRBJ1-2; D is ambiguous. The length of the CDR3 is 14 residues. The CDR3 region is CASSDRRRFYGYAF. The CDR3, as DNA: TGTGCCAGCAGCGATCGTCGCCGGTTCTATGGCTACGCCTTC.

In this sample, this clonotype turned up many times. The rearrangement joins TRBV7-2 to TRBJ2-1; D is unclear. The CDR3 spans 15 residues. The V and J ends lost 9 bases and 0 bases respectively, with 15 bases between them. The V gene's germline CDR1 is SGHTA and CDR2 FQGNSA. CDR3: CASSRVSSSYNEQFF. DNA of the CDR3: TGTGCCAGTTCTAGAGTATCCAGCTCCTACAATGAGCAGTTCTTC. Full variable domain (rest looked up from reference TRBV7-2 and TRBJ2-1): GAGVSQSPSNKVTEKGKDVELRCDPISGHTALYWYRQSLGQGLEFLIYFQGNSAPDKSGLPSDRFSAERTGGSVSTLTIQRTQQEDSAVYLCASSRVSSSYNEQFFGPGTRLTVL.

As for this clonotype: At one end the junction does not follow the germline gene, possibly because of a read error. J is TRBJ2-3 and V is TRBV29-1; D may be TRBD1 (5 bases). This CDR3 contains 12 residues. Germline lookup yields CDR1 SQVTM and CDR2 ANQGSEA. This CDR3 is CSVASGSYTQYF. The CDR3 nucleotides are TGCAGTGTTGCATCAGGGTCATATACGCAGTATTTT.

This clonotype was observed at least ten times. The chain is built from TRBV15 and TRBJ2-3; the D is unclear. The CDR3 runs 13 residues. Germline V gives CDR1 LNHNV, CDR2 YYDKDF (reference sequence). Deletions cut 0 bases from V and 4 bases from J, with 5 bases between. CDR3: CATSRDLPDTQYF. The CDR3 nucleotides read TGTGCCACCAGCAGAGATCTACCAGATACGCAGTATTTT.

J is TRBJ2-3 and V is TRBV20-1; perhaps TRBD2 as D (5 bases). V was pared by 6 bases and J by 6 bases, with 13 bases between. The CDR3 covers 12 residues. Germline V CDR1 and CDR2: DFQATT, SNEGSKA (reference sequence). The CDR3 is CSAPEGRDTQYF. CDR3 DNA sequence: TGCAGTGCCCCTGAGGGCAGGGATACGCAGTATTTT.

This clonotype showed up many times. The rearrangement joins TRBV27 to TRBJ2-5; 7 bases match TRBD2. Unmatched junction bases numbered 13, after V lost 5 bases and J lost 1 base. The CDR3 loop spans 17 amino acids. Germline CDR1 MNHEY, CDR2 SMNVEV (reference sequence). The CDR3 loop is CASSTAKGGQFQETQYF. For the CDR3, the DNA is TGTGCCAGCAGTACTGCAAAGGGAGGGCAATTCCAAGAGACCCAGTACTTC.

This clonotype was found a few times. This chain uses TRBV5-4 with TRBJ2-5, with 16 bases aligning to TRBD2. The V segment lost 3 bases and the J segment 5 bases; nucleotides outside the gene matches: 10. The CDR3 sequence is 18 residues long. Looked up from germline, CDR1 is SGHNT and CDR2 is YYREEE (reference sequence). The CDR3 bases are TGTGCCAGCAGCTCTTCCGGGACTAGCGGGAGGGCCGGGGAGACCCAGTACTTC. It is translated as CASSSSGTSGRAGETQYF.

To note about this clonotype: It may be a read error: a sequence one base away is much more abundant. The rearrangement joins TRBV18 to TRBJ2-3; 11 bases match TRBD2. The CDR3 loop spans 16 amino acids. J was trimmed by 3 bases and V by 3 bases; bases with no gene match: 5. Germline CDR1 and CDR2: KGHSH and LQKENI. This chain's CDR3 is CASSPCTSGSTDTQYF. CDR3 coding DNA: TGTGCCAGCTCACCCTGTACTAGCGGGAGTACAGATACGCAGTATTTT.

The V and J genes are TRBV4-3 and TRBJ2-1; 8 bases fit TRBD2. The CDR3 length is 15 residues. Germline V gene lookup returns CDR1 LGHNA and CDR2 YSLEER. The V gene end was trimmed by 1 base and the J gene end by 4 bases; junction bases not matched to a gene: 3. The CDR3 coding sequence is TGCGCCAGCAGCCAAGTACGGGAGGGGTACAATGAGCAGTTCTTC. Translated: CASSQVREGYNEQFF.

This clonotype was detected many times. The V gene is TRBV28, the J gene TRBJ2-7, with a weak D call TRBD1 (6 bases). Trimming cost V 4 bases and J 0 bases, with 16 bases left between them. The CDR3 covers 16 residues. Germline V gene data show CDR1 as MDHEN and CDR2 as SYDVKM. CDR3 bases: TGTGCCAGCAGTTCGAGAGGGGGTTCGAGCTCCTACGAGCAGTACTTC. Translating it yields CASSSRGGSSSYEQYF.

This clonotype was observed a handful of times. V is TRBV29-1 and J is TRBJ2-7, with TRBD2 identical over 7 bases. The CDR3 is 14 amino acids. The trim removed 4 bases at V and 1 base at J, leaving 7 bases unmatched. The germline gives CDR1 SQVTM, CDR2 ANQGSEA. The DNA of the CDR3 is TGCAGCGTTGCTATAGCGGGCTTTTCCTACGAGCAGTACTTC. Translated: CSVAIAGFSYEQYF.

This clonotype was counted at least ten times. The DNA of the CDR3 is TGTGCCAGCAGCTTAGCCGCCGGACTAGCGGGAAGCTACGAGCAGTACTTC. It yields the protein CASSLAAGLAGSYEQYF. The V gene is TRBV7-9, the J gene TRBJ2-7, with 12 bases matching TRBD2. V trimming: 0 bases; J trimming: 3 bases; junction bases outside the gene matches: 6. There are 17 residues in the CDR3. Germline CDR1 and CDR2: SEHNR and FQNEAQ (reference sequence).